This T cell receptor beta chain was captured in a study of cytomegalovirus exposure and HLA in healthy donors. Comments on this clone: Its target is unknown.

Germline values: CDR1 SGHAT, CDR2 FQNNGV. V was pared by 4 bases and J by 8 bases, with 11 bases between. The CDR3 consists of 12 residues. The PCR had 60 Vbeta and 13 Jbeta primers. TCRdb keeps only in-frame clones here, not all; method: immunoSEQ multiplex PCR. Its clone listing holds fewer than 85,000 clones. Findings of the study overall: In a later analysis, parvovirus B19, influenza, CMV and Epstein-Barr virus appeared linked to several top co-occurrence clusters. In the analysis, some V segments, TRBV6-2 and TRBV6-3 included, were excluded as indistinguishable. The study listed approximately 170 cytomegalovirus-associated TCR beta chains.

This clonotype was obtained from a woman aged 40 to 49 in good health and CMV-seropositive. The chain carries TRBV11-2 and TRBJ1-1, with D unclear. The sequencing sample was made of PBMCs. The DNA for the CDR3 is TGTGCCAGCAGCTCGGCTAGGTCGGAAGCTTTCTTT. Protein sequence: CASSSARSEAFF. The full variable domain, completed using reference TRBV11-2 and TRBJ1-1, is EAGVAQSPRYKIIEKRQSVAFWCNPISGHATLYWYQQILGQGPKLLIQFQNNGVVDDSQLPKDRFSAERLKGVDSTLKIQPAKLEDSAVYLCASSSARSEAFFGQGTRLTVV.